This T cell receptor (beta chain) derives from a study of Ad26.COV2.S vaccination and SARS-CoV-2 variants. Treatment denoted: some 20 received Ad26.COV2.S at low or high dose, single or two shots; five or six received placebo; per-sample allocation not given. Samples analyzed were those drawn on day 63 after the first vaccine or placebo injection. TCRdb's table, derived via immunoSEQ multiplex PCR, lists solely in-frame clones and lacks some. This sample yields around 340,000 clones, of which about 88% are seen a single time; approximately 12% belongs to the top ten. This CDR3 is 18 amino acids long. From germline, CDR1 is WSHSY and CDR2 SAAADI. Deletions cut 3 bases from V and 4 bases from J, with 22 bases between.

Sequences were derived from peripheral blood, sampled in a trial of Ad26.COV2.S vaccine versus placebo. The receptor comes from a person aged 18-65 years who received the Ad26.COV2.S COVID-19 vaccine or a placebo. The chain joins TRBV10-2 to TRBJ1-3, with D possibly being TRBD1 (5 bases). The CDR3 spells CASSDPRDEGMVGNTIYF. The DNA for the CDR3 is TGCGCCAGCAGTGACCCCCGGGACGAGGGAATGGTAGGAAACACCATATATTTT.